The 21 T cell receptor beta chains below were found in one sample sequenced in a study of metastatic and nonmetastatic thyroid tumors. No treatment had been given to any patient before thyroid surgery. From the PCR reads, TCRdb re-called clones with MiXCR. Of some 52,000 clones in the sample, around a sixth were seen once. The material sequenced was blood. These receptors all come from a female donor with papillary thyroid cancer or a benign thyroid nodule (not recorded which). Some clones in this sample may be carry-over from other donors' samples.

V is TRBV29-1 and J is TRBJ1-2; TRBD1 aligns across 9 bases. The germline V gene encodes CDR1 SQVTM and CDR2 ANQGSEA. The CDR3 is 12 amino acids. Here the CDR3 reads CIAGTGSYGYTF. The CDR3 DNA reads TGCATCGCCGGGACAGGGAGCTATGGCTACACCTTC.

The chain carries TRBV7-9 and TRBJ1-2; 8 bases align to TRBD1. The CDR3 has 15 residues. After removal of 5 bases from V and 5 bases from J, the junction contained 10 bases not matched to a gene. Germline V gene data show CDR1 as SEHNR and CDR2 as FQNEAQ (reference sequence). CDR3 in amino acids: CASSTGQGAIYGYTF. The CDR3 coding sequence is TGTGCCAGCAGCACCGGACAGGGAGCAATATATGGCTACACCTTC.

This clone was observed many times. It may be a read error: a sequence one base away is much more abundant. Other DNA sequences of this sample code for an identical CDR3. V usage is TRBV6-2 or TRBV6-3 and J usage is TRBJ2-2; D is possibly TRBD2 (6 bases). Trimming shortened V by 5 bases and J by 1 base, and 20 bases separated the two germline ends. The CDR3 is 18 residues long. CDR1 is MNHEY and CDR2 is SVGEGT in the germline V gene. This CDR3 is CASSKTRGVIRNTGELFF. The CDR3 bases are TGTGCCAGCAGTAAGACTAGGGGTGTTATTAGGAACACCGGGGAGCTGTTTTTT.

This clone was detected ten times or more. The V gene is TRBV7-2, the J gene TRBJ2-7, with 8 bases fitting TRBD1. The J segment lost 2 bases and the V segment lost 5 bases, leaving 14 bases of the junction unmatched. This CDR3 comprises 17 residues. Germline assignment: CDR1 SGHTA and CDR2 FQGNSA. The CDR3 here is CASSLKRQGKLAYEQYF. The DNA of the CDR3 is TGTGCCAGCAGCCTCAAGCGACAGGGGAAACTTGCCTACGAGCAGTACTTC.

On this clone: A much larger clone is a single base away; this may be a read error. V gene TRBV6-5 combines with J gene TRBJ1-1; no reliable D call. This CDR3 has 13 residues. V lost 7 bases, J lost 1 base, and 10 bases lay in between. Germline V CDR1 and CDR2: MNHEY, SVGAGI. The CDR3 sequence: CASNSFGNTEAFF. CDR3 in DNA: TGTGCCAGCAATTCCTTTGGGAACACTGAAGCTTTCTTT.

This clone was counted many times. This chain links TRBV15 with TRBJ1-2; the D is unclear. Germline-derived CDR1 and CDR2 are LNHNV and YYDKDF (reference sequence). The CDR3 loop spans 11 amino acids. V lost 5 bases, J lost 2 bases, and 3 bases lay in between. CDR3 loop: CATSGNYGYTF. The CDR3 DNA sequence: TGTGCCACCAGCGGGAACTATGGCTACACCTTC. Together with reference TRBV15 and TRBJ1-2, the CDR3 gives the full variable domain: DAMVIQNPRYQVTQFGKPVTLSCSQTLNHNVMYWYQQKSSQAPKLLFHYYDKDFNNEADTPDNFQSRRPNTSFCFLDIRSPGLGDTAMYLCATSGNYGYTFGSGTRLTVV.

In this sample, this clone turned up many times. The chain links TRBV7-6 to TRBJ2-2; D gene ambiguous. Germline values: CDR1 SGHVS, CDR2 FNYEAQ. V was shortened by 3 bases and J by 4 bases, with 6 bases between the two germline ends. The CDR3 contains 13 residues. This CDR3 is CASSFTGTGELFF. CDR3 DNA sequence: TGTGCCAGCAGCTTCACCGGCACCGGGGAGCTGTTTTTT.

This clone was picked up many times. The CDR3 DNA is TGTGCCAGTAGTATAGGATACAATGAGCAGTTCTTC. Protein: CASSIGYNEQFF. The chain recombines TRBV19 with TRBJ2-1; no clear D. CDR1 is LNHDA, CDR2 SQIVND, per germline (reference sequence). V lost 1 base, J lost 4 bases, and 2 bases lay in between. This CDR3 has 12 amino acids. Full variable domain (missing parts from reference TRBV19 and TRBJ2-1): DGGITQSPKYLFRKEGQNVTLSCEQNLNHDAMYWYRQDPGQGLRLIYYSQIVNDFQKGDIAEGYSVSREKKESFPLTVTSAQKNPTAFYLCASSIGYNEQFFGPGTRLTVL.

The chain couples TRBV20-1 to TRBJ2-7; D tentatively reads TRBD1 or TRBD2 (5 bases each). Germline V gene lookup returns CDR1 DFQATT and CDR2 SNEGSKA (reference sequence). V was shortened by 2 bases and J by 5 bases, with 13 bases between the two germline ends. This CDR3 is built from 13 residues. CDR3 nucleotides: TGCAGTGCTAGACCACACGGGACGGACGAGCAGTACTTC. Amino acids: CSARPHGTDEQYF.

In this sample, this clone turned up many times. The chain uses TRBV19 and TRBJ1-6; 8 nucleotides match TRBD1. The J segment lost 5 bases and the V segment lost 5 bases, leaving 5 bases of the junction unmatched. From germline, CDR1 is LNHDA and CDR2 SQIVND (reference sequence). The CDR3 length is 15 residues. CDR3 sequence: CASSSGTGNNSPLHF. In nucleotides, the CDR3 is TGTGCCAGTAGTTCGGGGACAGGCAATAATTCACCCCTCCACTTT.

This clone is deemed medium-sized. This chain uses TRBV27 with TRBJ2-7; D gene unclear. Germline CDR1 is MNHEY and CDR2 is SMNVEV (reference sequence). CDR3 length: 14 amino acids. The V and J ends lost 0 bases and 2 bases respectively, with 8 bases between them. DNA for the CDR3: TGTGCCAGCAGTTTATCCGGGCCCACCTACGAGCAGTACTTC. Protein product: CASSLSGPTYEQYF.

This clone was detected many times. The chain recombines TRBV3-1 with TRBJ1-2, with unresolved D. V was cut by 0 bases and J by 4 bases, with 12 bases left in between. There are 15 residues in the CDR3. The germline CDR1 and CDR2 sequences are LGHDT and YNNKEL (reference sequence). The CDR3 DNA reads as TGTGCCAGCAGCCAAGATGGCTGGGGTGGCTATGGCTACACCTTC. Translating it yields CASSQDGWGGYGYTF. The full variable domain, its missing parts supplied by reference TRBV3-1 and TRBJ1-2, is DTAVSQTPKYLVTQMGNDKSIKCEQNLGHDTMYWYKQDSKKFLKIMFSYNNKELIINETVPNRFSPKSPDKAHLNLHINSLELGDSAVYFCASSQDGWGGYGYTFGSGTRLTVV.

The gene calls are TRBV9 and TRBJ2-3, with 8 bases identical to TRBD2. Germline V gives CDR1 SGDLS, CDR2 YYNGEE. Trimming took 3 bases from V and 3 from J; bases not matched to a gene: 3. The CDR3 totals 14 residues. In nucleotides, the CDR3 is TGTGCCAGCAGCGCCCGGGAGGGGACAGATACGCAGTATTTT. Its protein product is CASSAREGTDTQYF.

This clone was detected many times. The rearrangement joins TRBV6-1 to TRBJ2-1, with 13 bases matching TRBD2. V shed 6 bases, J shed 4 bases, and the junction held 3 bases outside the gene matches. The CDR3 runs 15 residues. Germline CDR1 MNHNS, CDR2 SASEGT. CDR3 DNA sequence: TGTGCCAGCAGCGGACTAGCGGGGGCTTACAATGAGCAGTTCTTC. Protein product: CASSGLAGAYNEQFF.

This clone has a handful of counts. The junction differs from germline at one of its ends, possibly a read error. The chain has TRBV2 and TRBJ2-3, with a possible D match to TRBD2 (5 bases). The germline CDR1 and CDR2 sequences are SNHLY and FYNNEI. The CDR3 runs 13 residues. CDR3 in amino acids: CASSKGVVDKQYF. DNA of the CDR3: TGTGCCAGCAGTAAGGGAGTGGTAGATAAGCAGTATTTT.

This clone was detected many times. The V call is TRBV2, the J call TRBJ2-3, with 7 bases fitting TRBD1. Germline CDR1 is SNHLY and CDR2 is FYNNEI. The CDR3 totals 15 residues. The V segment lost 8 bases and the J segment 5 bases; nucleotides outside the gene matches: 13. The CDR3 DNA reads TGTGCCAGCCAACACCCGACAGGGCAAAAAGATACGCAGTATTTT. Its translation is CASQHPTGQKDTQYF.

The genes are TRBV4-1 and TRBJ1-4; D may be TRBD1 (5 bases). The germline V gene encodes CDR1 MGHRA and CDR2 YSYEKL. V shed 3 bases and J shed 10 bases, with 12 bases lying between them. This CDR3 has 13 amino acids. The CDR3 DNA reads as TGCGCCAGCAGCCAGTCGGGGCCAGGAAAACTGTTTTTT. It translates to CASSQSGPGKLFF.

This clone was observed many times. The CDR3 sequence: CASSHGQVIGGYTF. In nucleotides, the CDR3 is TGTGCCAGCAGCCATGGACAGGTTATCGGTGGCTACACCTTC. The chain carries TRBV3-1 and TRBJ1-2; 7 bases match TRBD1. Germline assignment: CDR1 LGHDT and CDR2 YNNKEL (reference sequence). After removal of 3 bases from V and 7 bases from J, the junction contained 8 bases not matched to a gene. The CDR3 has 14 amino acids.

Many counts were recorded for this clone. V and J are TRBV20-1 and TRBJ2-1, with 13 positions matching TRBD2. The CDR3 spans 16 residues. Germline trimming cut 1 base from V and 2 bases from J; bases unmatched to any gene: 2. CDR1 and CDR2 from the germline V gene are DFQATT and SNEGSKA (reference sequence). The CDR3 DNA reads TGCAGTGCTAGAGGACTAGCGGGAGGCCCCTACAATGAGCAGTTCTTC. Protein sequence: CSARGLAGGPYNEQFF.

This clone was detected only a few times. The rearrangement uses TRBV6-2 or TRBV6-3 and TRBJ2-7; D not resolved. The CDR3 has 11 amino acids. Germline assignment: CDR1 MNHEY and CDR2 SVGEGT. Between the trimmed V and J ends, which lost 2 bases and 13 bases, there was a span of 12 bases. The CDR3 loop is CASSYVGLTYF. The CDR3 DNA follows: TGTGCCAGCAGTTACGTGGGTTTGACTTACTTC.

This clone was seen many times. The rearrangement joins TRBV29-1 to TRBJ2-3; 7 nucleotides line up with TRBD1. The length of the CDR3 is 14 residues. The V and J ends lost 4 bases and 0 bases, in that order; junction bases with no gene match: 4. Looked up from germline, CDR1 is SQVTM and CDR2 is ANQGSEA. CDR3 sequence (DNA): TGCAGCGTTGGACCGGGACAGAGCACAGATACGCAGTATTTT. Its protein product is CSVGPGQSTDTQYF.